A single sample gave rise to the 16 T cell receptor beta chains below, sequenced in a study of technical replicates of blood from a handful of donors. Profiling relied on immunoSEQ multiplex PCR, and the TCRdb table lists in-frame clones only, not all of them. Of under 95,000 clones in the sample, over 90% are singletons; the top ten hold 0.25%. Sequencing was done on a sample of T cells isolated from PBMCs. All receptors come from a human donor in good health.

The chain employs TRBV6-1 and TRBJ2-7, with TRBD1 as a possible D gene (6 bases). Trimming removed 4 bases from V and 5 bases from J, with 12 bases in between. Germline assignment: CDR1 MNHNS and CDR2 SASEGT. This CDR3 region has 13 residues. This chain's CDR3 is CASSAGRDNEQYF. The CDR3 DNA sequence: TGTGCCAGCAGTGCAGGCAGGGACAACGAGCAGTACTTC.

The rearrangement joins TRBV19 to TRBJ2-6; 7 bases map to TRBD1. This CDR3 has 17 amino acids. CDR1 is LNHDA, CDR2 SQIVND, per germline (reference sequence). V was pared by 6 bases and J by 4 bases, with 12 bases of the junction left unmatched. CDR3 nucleotide sequence: TGTGCCAGTAGGCCTACCGGGACAGTCGCCGGGGCCAACGTCCTGACTTTC. Translation: CASRPTGTVAGANVLTF.

This chain connects TRBV4-1 to TRBJ2-2, with D tentatively TRBD1 (5 bases). V was pared by 1 base and J by 4 bases, with 10 bases between. The CDR3 contains 15 residues. Germline lookup yields CDR1 MGHRA and CDR2 YSYEKL. The CDR3 bases are TGCGCCAGCAGCCAAGCAGCGACAGCCACCGGGGAGCTGTTTTTT. Its protein is CASSQAATATGELFF.

This sequence joins TRBV9 and TRBJ2-7; maybe TRBD2 (6 bases). V was clipped by 0 bases and J by 3 bases, with 10 bases between them. The CDR3 totals 14 residues. Germline CDR1 is SGDLS and CDR2 is YYNGEE. The CDR3 spells CASSVGGDLYEQYF. DNA for the CDR3: TGTGCCAGCAGCGTAGGGGGGGATCTCTACGAGCAGTACTTC.

The rearrangement joins TRBV10-2 to TRBJ1-4; D ambiguous. V was shortened by 8 bases and J by 3 bases, with 10 bases between the two germline ends. The length of the CDR3 is 13 residues. In germline, CDR1 is WSHSY, CDR2 SAAADI. The CDR3 DNA reads as TGCGCCAGCCTTGGCGGGGCTAATGAAAAACTGTTTTTT. It codes for CASLGGANEKLFF.

This rearrangement joins TRBV5-4 to TRBJ1-2; 7 nucleotides align to TRBD1. CDR1 is SGHNT, CDR2 YYREEE, per germline (reference sequence). This CDR3 has 16 amino acids. V lost 0 bases to trimming and J lost 0 bases; unmatched junction nucleotides: 5. The CDR3 DNA sequence: TGTGCCAGCAGCTTGGTTGGACAGGAAGCTAACTATGGCTACACCTTC. Its translation: CASSLVGQEANYGYTF.

The chain has TRBV19 and TRBJ1-1; 7 bases match TRBD1. Looked up from germline, CDR1 is LNHDA and CDR2 is SQIVND (reference sequence). V shed 2 bases and J 10 bases; nucleotides not matched to a gene: 7. CDR3 size: 13 residues. DNA of the CDR3: TGTGCCAGTAGTATACAGGGACAGTCTAGAGCTTTCTTT. Translating it yields CASSIQGQSRAFF.

The V and J genes are TRBV7-6 and TRBJ2-7; D may be TRBD1 (6 bases). V was cut by 5 bases and J by 4 bases, with 18 bases left in between. CDR3 size: 15 residues. Germline CDR1 is SGHVS and CDR2 is FNYEAQ. The CDR3 sequence is CASSPETGGGYEQYF. In nucleotides, the CDR3 is TGTGCCAGCAGCCCCGAGACAGGAGGCGGTTACGAGCAGTACTTC. Together with reference TRBV7-6 and TRBJ2-7, the CDR3 gives the full variable domain: GAGVSQSPRYKVTKRGQDVALRCDPISGHVSLYWYRQALGQGPEFLTYFNYEAQQDKSGLPNDRFSAERPEGSISTLTIQRTEQRDSAMYRCASSPETGGGYEQYFGPGTRLTVT.

V usage is TRBV28 and J usage is TRBJ1-2; unclear D gene. V lost 6 bases to trimming and J lost 2 bases, with 10 bases between them. Per germline, CDR1 MDHEN and CDR2 SYDVKM. This CDR3 has 13 amino acids. The CDR3 DNA reads as TGTGCCAGCAGGCCTACAGTGAACTATGGCTACACCTTC. It codes for CASRPTVNYGYTF.

The V call is TRBV2, the J call TRBJ2-1; 10 nucleotides match TRBD1. CDR1 and CDR2 (germline): SNHLY, FYNNEI. The junction had 10 bases not matched to a gene; V was cut back by 5 bases and J by 6 bases. CDR3 length: 16 residues. This chain's CDR3 is CASSFSRGQGSNEQFF. The DNA of the CDR3 is TGTGCCAGCAGTTTCTCAAGGGGACAGGGGAGCAATGAGCAGTTCTTC.

This sequence joins TRBV19 and TRBJ2-7; 12 nucleotides match TRBD2. This CDR3 is 17 amino acids long. V lost 6 bases to trimming and J lost 5 bases; unmatched junction nucleotides: 14. Germline-derived CDR1 and CDR2 are LNHDA and SQIVND (reference sequence). This CDR3 is CASSKRLAGVSFNEQYF. CDR3 DNA sequence: TGTGCCAGTAGCAAAAGACTAGCGGGAGTTTCGTTTAACGAGCAGTACTTC.

CDR3 protein: CASSPSTDTQYF. CDR3 bases: TGTGCCAGCAGCCCTTCCACAGATACGCAGTATTTT. The chain is built from TRBV11-2 and TRBJ2-3; D is ambiguous. CDR1 is SGHAT and CDR2 is FQNNGV in the germline V gene. The V end was cut by 5 bases, the J end by 2 bases, with 5 bases between. The CDR3 spans 12 residues.

This chain links TRBV7-3 with TRBJ1-5, with D tentatively TRBD1 (6 bases). Trimming left V 5 bases short and J 5 bases short, with 19 bases between. This CDR3 spans 16 amino acids. Germline V lookup: CDR1 SGHTA, CDR2 FQGTGA. This CDR3 is CASSIKRDTEDQPQHF. Written as DNA, the CDR3 is TGTGCCAGCAGCATAAAGAGGGACACGGAGGATCAGCCCCAGCATTTT.

This clone has only one observation. The V and J genes are TRBV19 and TRBJ1-2; TRBD1 aligns across 7 bases. Germline lookup yields CDR1 LNHDA and CDR2 SQIVND (reference sequence). This CDR3 is built from 16 residues. The trim removed 4 bases at V and 3 bases at J, leaving 11 bases unmatched. CDR3 sequence reads: CASSRTGQPGHYGYTF. The CDR3 bases are TGTGCCAGTAGTAGGACAGGACAGCCCGGGCACTATGGCTACACCTTC.

The V and J genes are TRBV4-2 and TRBJ1-5, with D unresolved. V was clipped by 0 bases and J by 6 bases, with 15 bases between them. Germline CDR1 and CDR2: LGHNA and YNFKEQ. The CDR3 contains 16 residues. CDR3 protein: CASSQESGSGIQPQHF. CDR3 nucleotides: TGTGCCAGCAGCCAAGAGTCGGGTTCGGGGATTCAGCCCCAGCATTTT.

This chain joins TRBV6-5 and TRBJ2-7; possibly TRBD1 for D (5 bases). This CDR3 contains 15 residues. Germline V gene lookup returns CDR1 MNHEY and CDR2 SVGAGI. The V and J ends lost 2 bases and 2 bases respectively, with 13 bases between them. For the CDR3, the DNA is TGTGCCAGCAGTTACGGTCAGGGAAAAACCTACGAGCAGTACTTC. Its protein is CASSYGQGKTYEQYF.